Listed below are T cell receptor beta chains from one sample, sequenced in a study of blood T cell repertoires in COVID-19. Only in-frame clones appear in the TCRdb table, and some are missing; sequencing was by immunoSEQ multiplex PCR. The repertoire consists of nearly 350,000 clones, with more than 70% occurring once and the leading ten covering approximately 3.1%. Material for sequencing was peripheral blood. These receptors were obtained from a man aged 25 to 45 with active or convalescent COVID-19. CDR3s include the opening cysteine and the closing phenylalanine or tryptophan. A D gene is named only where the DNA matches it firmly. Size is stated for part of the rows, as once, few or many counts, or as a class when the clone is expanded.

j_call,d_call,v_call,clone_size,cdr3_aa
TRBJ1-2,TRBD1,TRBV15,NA,CATSRDWKGAITGYTF
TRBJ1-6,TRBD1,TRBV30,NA,CAWRPPGGGSPLHF
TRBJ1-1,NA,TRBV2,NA,CASTWDTLVGAFF
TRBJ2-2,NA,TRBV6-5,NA,CASRPGQSTGELFF
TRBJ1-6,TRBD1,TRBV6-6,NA,CASSFRDRDSPLHF
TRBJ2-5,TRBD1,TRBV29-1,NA,CSVAPGTGGSGETQYF
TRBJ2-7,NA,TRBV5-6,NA,CASSLATKNYEQYF
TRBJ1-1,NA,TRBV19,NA,CASSQSRDTEAFF
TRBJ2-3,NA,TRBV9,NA,CASSVTGSGTYTDTQYF
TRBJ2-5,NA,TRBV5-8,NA,CASSLVVPEAETQYF
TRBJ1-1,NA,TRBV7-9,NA,CASSLVRGRSEAFF
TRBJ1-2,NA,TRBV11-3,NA,CASSLSGTGYTF
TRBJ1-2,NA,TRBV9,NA,CASTSRVGYGYTF
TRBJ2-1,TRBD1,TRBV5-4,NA,CASSLGQGYNEQFF
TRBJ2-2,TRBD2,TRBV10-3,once,CAIPRKRESTGELFF